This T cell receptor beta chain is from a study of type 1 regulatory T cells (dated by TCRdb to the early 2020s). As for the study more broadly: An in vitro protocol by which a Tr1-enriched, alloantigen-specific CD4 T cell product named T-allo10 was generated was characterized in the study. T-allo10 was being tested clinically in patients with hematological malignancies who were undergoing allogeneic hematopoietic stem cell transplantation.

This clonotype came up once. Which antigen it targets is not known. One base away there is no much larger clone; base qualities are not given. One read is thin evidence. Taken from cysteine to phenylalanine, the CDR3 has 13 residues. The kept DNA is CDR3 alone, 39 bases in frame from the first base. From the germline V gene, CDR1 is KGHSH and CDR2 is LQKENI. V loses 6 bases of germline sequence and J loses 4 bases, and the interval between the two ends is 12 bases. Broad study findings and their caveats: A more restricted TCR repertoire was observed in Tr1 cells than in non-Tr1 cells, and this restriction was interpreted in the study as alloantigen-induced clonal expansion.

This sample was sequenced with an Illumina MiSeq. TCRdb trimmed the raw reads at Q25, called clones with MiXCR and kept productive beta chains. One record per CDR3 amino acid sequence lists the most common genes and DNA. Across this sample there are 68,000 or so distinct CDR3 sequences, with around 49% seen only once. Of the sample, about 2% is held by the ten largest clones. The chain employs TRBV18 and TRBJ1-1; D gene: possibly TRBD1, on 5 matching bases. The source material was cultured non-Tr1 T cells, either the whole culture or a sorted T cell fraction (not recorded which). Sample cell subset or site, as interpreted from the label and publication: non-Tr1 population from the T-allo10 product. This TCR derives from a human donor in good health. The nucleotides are TGTGCCAGCTCGCTGACAGATATCACTGAAGCTTTCTTT. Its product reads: CASSLTDITEAFF.